This TCR beta chain was recovered during a study of cytomegalovirus exposure and HLA in healthy donors. In the PCR, 60 Vbeta and 13 Jbeta primers were used. Generated by immunoSEQ multiplex PCR, the TCRdb table keeps only in-frame clones and is missing some. This table holds 90,000 to 100,000 clones, approximately 78% found once. The CDR3 contains 14 residues. The chain employs TRBV21-1 and TRBJ1-1. TRBV21-1 is tagged as a pseudogene. The specimen sequenced was PBMCs. The sequence was collected from a man aged 35-49 years in good health and CMV-seronegative. In nucleotides, the CDR3 is TGTGCCAGCATCCAAGGAGGAAAGAACACTGAAGCTTTCTTT. It specifies CASIQGGKNTEAFF.